This T cell receptor (beta chain) was recorded in a study of TIL therapy for anti-PD-1-resistant metastatic lung cancer. The libraries were made with immunoSEQ v3. Assay used: immunoSEQ multiplex PCR; TCRdb lists only in-frame clones, some missing. The sample contains some 45,000 clones, around 86% of which appear only once. The CDR3 has 11 residues. Trimming removed 2 bases at V and 7 bases at J, with 5 bases between. Germline V gives CDR1 MDHEN, CDR2 SYDVKM. Sample time point: pre-treatment sample, taken before nivolumab and TIL therapy. The TCR was taken from a person aged 25 to 80 with non-small cell lung cancer. The J gene is TRBJ1-1, the V gene TRBV28; D not resolved. The sequencing here drew on blood, taken at baseline. The CDR3 region has the DNA TGTGCCAGCAGTTTAATAGGTGAAGCTTTCTTT. Its translation: CASSLIGEAFF.